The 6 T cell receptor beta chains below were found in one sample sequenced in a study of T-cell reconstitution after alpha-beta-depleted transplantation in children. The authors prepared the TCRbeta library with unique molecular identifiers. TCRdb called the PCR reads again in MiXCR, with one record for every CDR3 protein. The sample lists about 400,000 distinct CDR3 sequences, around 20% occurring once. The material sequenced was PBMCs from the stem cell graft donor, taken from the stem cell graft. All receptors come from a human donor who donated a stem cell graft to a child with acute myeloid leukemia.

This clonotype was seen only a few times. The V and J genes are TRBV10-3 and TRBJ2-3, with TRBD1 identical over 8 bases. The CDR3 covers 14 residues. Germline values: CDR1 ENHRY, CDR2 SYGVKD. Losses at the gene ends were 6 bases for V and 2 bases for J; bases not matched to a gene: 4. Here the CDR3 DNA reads TGTGCCATCAGCCCGGGACAGGACACAGATACGCAGTATTTT. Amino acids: CAISPGQDTDTQYF.

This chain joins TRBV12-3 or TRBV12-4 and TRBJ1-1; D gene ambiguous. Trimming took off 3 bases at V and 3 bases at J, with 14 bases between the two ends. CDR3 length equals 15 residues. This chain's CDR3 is CASSFLPLGDTEAFF. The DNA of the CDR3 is TGTGCCAGCAGTTTTTTGCCTCTCGGGGACACTGAAGCTTTCTTT.

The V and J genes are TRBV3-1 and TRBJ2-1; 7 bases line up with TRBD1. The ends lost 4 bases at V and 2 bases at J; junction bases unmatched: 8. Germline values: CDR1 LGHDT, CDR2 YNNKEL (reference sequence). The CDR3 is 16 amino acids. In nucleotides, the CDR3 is TGTGCCAGCAGCCTATTGGGACAGCTTACCTACAATGAGCAGTTCTTC. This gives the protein CASSLLGQLTYNEQFF.

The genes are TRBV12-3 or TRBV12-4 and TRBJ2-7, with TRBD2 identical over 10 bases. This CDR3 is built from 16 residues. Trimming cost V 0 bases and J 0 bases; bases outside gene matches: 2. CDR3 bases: TGTGCCAGCAGTTTAGCGGCTAGCGGGAGCTCCTACGAGCAGTACTTC. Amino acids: CASSLAASGSSYEQYF.

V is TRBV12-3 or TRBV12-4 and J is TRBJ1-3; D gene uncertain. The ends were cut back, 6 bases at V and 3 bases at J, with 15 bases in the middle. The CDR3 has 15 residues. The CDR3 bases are TGTGCCAGCAGCCAGACTGGGCCGGGTGGAAACACCATATATTTT. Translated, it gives CASSQTGPGGNTIYF.

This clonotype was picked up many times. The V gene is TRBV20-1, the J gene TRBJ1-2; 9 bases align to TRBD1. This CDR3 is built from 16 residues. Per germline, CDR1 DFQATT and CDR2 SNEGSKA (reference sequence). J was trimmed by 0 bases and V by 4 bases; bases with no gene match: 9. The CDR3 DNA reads TGCAGTGCTACTTCGCCGGGGACAGGGCCTAACTATGGCTACACCTTC. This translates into CSATSPGTGPNYGYTF.